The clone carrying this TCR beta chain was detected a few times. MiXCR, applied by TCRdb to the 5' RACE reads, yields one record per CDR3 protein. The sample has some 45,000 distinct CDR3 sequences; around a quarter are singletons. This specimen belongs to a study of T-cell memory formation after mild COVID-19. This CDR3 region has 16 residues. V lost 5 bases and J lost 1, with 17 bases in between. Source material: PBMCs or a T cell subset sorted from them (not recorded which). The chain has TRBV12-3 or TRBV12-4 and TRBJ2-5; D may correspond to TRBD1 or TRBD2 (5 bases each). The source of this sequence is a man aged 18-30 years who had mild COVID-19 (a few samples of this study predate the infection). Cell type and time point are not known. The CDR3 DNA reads TGTGCCAGCAGTCATAATCCGGGACGCACCCAAGAGACCCAGTACTTC. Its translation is CASSHNPGRTQETQYF.